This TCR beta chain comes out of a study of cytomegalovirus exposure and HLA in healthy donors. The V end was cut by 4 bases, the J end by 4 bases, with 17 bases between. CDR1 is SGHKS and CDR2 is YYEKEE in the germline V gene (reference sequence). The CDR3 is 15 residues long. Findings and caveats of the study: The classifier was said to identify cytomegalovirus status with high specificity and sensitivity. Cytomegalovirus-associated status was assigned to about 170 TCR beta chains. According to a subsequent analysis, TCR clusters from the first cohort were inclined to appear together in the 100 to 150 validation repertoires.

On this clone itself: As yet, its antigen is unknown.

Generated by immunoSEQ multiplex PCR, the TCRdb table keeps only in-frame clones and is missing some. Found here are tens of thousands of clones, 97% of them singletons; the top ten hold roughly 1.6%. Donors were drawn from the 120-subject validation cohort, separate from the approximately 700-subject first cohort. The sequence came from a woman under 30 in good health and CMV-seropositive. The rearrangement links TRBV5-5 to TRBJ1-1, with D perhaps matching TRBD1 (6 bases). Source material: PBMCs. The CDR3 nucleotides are TGTGCCAGCAGCCTGGGGGGGGGCCAGGGCACTGAAGCTTTCTTT. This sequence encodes CASSLGGGQGTEAFF.